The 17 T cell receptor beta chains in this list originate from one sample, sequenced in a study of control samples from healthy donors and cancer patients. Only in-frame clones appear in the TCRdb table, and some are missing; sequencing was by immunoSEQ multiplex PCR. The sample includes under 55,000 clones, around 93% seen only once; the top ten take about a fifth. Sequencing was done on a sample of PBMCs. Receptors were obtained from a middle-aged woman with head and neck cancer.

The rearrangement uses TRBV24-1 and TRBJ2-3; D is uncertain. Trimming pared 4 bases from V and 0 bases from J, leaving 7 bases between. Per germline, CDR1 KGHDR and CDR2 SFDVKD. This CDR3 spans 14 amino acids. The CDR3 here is CATSDSPSTDTQYF. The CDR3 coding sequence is TGTGCCACCAGTGACAGCCCTAGCACAGATACGCAGTATTTT.

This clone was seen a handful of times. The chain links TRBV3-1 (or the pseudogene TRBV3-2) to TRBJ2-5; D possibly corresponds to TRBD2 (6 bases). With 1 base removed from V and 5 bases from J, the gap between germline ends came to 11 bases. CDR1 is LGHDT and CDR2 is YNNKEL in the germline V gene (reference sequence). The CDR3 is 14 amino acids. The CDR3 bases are TGTGCCAGCAGCCAAGTCGGTAGCGGCGAGACCCAGTACTTC. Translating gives CASSQVGSGETQYF.

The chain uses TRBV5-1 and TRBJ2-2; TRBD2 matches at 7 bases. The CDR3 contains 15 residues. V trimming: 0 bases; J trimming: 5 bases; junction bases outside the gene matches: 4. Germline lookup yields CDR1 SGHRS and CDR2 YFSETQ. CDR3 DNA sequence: TGCGCCAGCAGCTTGGCTCAGGGAGGGACCGGGGAGCTGTTTTTT. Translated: CASSLAQGGTGELFF.

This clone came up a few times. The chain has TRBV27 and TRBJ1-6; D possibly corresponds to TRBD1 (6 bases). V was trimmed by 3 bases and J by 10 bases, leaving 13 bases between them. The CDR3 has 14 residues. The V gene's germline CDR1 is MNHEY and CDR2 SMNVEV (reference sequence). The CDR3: CASSFLGDKSPLHF. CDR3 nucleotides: TGTGCCAGCAGTTTCCTAGGGGACAAGTCACCCCTCCACTTT.

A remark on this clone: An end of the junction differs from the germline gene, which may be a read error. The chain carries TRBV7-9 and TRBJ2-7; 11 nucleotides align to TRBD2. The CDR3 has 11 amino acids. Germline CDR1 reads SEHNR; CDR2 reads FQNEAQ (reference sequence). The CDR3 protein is CASSLAGGLFF. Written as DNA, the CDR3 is TGTGCCAGCAGCCTAGCGGGAGGCCTTTTCTTC.

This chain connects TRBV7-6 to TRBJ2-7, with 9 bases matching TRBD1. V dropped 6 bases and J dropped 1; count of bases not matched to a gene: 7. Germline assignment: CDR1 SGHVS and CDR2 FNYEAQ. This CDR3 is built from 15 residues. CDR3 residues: CASSRGQGGSYEQYF. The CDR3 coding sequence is TGTGCCAGCAGTCGGGGACAGGGAGGGTCCTACGAGCAGTACTTC.

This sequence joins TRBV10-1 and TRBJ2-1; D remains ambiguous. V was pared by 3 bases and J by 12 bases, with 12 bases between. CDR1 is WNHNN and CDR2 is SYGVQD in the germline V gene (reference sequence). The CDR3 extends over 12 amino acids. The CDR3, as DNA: TGCGCCAGCAGTGAAAGTATAGTGAGGCAGTTCTTC. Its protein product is CASSESIVRQFF.

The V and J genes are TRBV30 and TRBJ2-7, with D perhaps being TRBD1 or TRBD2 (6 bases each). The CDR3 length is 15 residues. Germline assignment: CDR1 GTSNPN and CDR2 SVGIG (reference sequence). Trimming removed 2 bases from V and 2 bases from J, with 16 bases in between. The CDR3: CAWSPSGGGPYEQYF. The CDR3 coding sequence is TGTGCCTGGAGTCCCTCCGGAGGGGGACCCTACGAGCAGTACTTC.

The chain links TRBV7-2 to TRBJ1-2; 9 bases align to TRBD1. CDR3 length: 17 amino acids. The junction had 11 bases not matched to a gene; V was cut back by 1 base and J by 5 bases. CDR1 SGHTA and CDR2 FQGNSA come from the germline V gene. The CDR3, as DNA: TGTGCCAGCAGCTTAGATCAAGCCGGGACAGGGACTTATGGCTACACCTTC. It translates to CASSLDQAGTGTYGYTF. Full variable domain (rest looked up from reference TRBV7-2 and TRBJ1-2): GAGVSQSPSNKVTEKGKDVELRCDPISGHTALYWYRQSLGQGLEFLIYFQGNSAPDKSGLPSDRFSAERTGGSVSTLTIQRTQQEDSAVYLCASSLDQAGTGTYGYTFGSGTRLTVV.

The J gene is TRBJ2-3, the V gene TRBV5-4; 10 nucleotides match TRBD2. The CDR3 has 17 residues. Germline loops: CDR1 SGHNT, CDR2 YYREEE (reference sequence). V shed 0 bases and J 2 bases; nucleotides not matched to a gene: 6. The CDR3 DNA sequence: TGTGCCAGCAGCTTGGGGGGCCTAGCGGGGGTCACAGATACGCAGTATTTT. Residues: CASSLGGLAGVTDTQYF.

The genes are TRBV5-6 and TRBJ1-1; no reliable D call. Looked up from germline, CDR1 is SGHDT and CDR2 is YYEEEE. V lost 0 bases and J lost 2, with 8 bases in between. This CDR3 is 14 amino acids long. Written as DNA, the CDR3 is TGTGCCAGCAGCTTGGTACCCCGAAACACTGAAGCTTTCTTT. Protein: CASSLVPRNTEAFF.

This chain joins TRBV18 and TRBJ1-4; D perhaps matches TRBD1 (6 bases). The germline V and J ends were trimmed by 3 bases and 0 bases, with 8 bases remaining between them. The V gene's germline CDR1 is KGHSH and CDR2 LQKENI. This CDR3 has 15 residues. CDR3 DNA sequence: TGTGCCAGCTCACCGTGGACAGCAACTAATGAAAAACTGTTTTTT. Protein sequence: CASSPWTATNEKLFF. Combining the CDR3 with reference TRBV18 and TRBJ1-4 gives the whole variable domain NAGVMQNPRHLVRRRGQEARLRCSPMKGHSHVYWYRQLPEEGLKFMVYLQKENIIDESGMPKERFSAEFPKEGPSILRIQQVVRGDSAAYFCASSPWTATNEKLFFGSGTQLSVL.

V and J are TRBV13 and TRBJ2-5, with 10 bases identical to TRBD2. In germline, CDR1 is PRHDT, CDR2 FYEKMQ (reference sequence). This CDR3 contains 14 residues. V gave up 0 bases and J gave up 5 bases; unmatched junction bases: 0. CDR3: CASSLGTSGETQYF. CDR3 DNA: TGTGCCAGCAGCTTAGGGACTAGCGGGGAGACCCAGTACTTC.

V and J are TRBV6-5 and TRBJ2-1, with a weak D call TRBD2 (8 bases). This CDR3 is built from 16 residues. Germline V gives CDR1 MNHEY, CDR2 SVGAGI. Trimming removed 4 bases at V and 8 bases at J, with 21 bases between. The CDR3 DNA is TGTGCCAGCAGTTCCAGGGGGAGCGGGGGCGGGGATGAGCAGTTCTTC. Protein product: CASSSRGSGGGDEQFF.

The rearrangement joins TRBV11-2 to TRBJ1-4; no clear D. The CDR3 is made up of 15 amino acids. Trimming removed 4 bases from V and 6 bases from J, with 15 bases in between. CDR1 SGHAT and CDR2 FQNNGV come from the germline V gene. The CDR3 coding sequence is TGTGCCAGCAGCTCGACTACGCAAAATGATGAAAAACTGTTTTTT. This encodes CASSSTTQNDEKLFF.

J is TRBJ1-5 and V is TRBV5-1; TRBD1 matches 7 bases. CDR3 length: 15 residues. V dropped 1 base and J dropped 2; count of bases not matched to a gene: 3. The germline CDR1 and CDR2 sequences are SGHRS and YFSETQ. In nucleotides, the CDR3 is TGCGCCAGCAGCTTGACAGGGGCGGGCAATCAGCCCCAGCATTTT. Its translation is CASSLTGAGNQPQHF.

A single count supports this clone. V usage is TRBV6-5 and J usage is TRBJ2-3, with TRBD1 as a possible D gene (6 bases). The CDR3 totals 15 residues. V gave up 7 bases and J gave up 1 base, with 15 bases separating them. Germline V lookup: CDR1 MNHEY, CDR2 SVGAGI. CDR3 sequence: CASNPVQGRTDTQYF. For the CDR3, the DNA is TGTGCCAGCAACCCAGTACAGGGTCGCACAGATACGCAGTATTTT.